The source of this T cell receptor beta chain is a study of T cells after yellow fever vaccination. Overall study: The SMART-Seq v4 Ultra Low Input method served to prepare the low-cell-number fractions.

A word on this clonotype: Its antigen is unidentified.

General study points: Detected again after the booster were most primary-vaccination clones, at approximately 95% CD4 and 88% CD8. Within FACS-sorted repertoires, abundant clonotypes contaminating from the bulk population could be present.

TCRdb itself ran the 5' RACE reads through MiXCR, one entry per CDR3 protein. Found here are about 550,000 distinct CDR3 sequences, under 25% of them singletons; the top ten hold roughly an eighth. Germline V gene data show CDR1 as SGHVS and CDR2 as FQNEAQ. The CDR3 length is 14 residues. V was pared by 3 bases and J by 5 bases, with 6 bases of the junction left unmatched. The rearrangement uses TRBV7-8 and TRBJ1-2, with 7 nucleotides matching TRBD1. This receptor was taken from a man aged 30-40 years who received the YFV17D yellow fever vaccine. The source material was PBMCs, sampled 15 days after the yellow fever booster vaccination. CDR3 sequence (DNA): TGTGCCAGCAGCTTCCGGACAGGAAGATATGGCTACACCTTC. Protein product: CASSFRTGRYGYTF.